This T cell receptor (beta chain) came from a study of patients and donors after allogeneic stem cell transplantation. Germline lookup yields CDR1 SNHLY and CDR2 FYNNEI. This CDR3 is 15 amino acids long. Each CDR3 protein gets one entry after TCRdb re-called the RT-PCR reads with MiXCR. In the table there are around 82,000 distinct CDR3 sequences, around 5% of which are singletons. As concerns this clonotype: This may be a read error: a much more frequent sequence differs by one nucleotide.

The V and J genes are TRBV2 and TRBJ2-5, with unresolved D. This clonotype was sampled from a human donor who was either an allogeneic HSCT recipient or a stem cell or donor lymphocyte infusion donor (not recorded which). It is not recorded whose cells these are; they may come from a transplant donor. Sequencing was carried out using blood, either unsorted or a sorted T cell fraction (not recorded which). The CDR3 protein is CASSQYDLDQESQYF. The DNA for the CDR3 is TGTGCCAGCAGCCAATACGACCTGGATCAAGAGTCCCAGTACTTC. Full variable domain (rest looked up from reference TRBV2 and TRBJ2-5): EPEVTQTPSHQVTQMGQEVILRCVPISNHLYFYWYRQILGQKVEFLVSFYNNEISEKSEIFDDQFSVERPDGSNFTLKIRSTKLEDSAMYFCASSQYDLDQESQYFGPGTRLLVL.